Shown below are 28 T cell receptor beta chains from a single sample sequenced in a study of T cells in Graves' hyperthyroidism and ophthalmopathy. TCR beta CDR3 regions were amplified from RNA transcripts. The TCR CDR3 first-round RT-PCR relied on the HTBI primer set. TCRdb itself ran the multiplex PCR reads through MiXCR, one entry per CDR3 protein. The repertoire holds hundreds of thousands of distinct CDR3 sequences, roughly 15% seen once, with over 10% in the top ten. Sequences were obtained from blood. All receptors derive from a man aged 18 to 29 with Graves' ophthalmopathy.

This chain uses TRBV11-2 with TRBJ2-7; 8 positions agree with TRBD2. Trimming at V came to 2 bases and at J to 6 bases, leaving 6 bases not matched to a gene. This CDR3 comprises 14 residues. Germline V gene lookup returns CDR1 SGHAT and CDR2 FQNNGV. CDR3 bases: TGTGCCAGCAGCTTATGGACTAGCAAGGGCGAGCAGTACTTC. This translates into CASSLWTSKGEQYF. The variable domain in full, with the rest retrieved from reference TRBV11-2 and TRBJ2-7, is EAGVAQSPRYKIIEKRQSVAFWCNPISGHATLYWYQQILGQGPKLLIQFQNNGVVDDSQLPKDRFSAERLKGVDSTLKIQPAKLEDSAVYLCASSLWTSKGEQYFGPGTRLTVT.

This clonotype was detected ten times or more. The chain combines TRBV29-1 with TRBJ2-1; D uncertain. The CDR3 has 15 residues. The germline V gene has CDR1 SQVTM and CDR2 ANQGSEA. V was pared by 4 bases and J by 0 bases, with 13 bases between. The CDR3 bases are TGCAGCGTTGCTGGTGGCCTAAGCTCCTACAATGAGCAGTTCTTC. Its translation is CSVAGGLSSYNEQFF.

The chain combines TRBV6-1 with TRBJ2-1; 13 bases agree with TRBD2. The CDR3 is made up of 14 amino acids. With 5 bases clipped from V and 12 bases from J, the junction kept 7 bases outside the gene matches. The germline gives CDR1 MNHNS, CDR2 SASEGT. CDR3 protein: CASSKTSGGGWQFF. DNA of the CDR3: TGTGCCAGCAGTAAAACTAGCGGGGGGGGTTGGCAGTTCTTC.

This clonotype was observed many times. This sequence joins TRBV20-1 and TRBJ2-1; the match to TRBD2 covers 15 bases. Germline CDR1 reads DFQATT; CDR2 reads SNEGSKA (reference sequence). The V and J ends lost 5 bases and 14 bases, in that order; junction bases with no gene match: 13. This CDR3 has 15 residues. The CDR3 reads CSAYRTSGGEVMKFF. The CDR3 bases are TGCAGTGCTTACCGGACTAGCGGGGGGGAAGTGATGAAGTTCTTC.

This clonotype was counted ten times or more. DNA of the CDR3: TGCGCCAGCAGCCTAGCGGGGGCCCCCTACGAGCAGTACTTC. Its protein is CASSLAGAPYEQYF. The J gene is TRBJ2-7, the V gene TRBV5-1; TRBD2 matches 10 bases. Looked up from germline, CDR1 is SGHRS and CDR2 is YFSETQ. After removal of 4 bases from V and 2 bases from J, the junction contained 3 bases not matched to a gene. The CDR3 is made up of 14 amino acids.

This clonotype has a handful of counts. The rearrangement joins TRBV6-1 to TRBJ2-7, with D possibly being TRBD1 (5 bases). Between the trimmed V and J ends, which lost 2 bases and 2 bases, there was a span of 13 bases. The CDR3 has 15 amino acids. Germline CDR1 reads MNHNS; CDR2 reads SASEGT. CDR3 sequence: CASSEPGRVPYEQYF. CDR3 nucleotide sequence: TGTGCCAGCAGTGAACCCGGCAGGGTCCCCTACGAGCAGTACTTC.

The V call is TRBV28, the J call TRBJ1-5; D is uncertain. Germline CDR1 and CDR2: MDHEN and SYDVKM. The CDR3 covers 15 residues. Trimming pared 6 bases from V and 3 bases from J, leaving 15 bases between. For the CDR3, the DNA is TGTGCCAGCAGGCCAGCAGAGTATAACAATCAGCCCCAGCATTTT. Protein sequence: CASRPAEYNNQPQHF.

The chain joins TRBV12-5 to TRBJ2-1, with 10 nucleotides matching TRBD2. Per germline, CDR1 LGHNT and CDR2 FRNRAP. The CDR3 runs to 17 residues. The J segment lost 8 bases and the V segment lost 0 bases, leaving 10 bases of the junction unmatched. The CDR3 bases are TGTGCTAGTGGTTTGGTACTGAAGCGGGGGGGCCCCCATGAGCAGTTCTTC. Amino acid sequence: CASGLVLKRGGPHEQFF.

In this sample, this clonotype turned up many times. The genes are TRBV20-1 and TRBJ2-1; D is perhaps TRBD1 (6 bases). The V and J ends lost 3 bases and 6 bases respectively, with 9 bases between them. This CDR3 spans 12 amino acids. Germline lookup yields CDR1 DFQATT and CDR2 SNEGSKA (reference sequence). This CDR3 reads CSASKGGNEQFF. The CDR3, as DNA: TGCAGTGCTAGCAAAGGGGGCAATGAGCAGTTCTTC.

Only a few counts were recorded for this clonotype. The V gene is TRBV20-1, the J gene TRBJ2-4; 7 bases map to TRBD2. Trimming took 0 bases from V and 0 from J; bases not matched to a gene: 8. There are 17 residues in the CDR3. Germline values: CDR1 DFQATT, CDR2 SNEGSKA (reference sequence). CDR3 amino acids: CSARDLAGVLAKNIQYF. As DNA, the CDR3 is TGCAGTGCTAGAGATCTTGCGGGAGTGCTAGCCAAAAACATTCAGTACTTC.

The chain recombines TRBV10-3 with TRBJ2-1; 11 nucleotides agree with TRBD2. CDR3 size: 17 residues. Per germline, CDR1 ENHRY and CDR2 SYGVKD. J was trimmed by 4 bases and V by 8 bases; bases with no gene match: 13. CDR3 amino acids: CAIGVLGGLAEYNEQFF. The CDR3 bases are TGTGCCATCGGGGTGTTGGGGGGACTAGCGGAGTACAATGAGCAGTTCTTC.

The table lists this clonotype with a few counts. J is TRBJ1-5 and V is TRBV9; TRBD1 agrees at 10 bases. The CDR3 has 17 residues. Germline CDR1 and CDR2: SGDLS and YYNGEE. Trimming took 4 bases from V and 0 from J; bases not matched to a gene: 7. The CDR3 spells CASSSGQGVYSNQPQHF. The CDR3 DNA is TGTGCCAGCAGCAGTGGACAGGGGGTATATAGCAATCAGCCCCAGCATTTT.

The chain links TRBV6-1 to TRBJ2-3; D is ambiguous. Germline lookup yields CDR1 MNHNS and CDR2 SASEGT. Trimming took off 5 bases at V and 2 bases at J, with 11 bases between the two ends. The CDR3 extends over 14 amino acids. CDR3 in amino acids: CASSNQMVTDTQYF. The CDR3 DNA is TGTGCCAGCAGTAATCAGATGGTCACAGATACGCAGTATTTT.

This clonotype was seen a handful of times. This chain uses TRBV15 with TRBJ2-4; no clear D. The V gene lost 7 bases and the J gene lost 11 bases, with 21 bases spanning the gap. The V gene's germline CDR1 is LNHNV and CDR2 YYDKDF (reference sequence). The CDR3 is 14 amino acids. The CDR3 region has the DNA TGTGCCACCAAGGACGGTTCGGAAAATGAGTTTCAGTACTTC. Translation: CATKDGSENEFQYF.

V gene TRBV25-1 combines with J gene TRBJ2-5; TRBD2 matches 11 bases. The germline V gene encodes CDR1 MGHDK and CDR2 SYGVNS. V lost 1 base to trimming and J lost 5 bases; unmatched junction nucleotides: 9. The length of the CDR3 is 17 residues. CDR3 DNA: TGTGCCAGCAGTGAATCTACTAGCGGGAGCCCAGGGGAGACCCAGTACTTC. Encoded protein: CASSESTSGSPGETQYF.

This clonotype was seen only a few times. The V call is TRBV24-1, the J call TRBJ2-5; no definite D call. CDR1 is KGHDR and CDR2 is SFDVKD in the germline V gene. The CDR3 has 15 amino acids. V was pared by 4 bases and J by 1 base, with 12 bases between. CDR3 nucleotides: TGTGCCACCAGTGAAGCCGCGAGTGCCCAAGAGACCCAGTACTTC. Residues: CATSEAASAQETQYF.

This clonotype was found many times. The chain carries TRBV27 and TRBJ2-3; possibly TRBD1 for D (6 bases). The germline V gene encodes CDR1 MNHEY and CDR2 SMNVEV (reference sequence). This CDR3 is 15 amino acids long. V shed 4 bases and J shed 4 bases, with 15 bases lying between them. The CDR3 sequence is CASSSLWAGADTQYF. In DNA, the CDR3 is TGTGCCAGCAGTTCCCTATGGGCAGGGGCAGATACGCAGTATTTT.

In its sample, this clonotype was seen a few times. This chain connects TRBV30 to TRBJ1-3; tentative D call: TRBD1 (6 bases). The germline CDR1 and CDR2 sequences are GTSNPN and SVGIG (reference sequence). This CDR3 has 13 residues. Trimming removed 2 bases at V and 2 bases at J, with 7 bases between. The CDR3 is CAWSQGTGNTIYF. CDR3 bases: TGTGCCTGGAGTCAGGGGACTGGAAACACCATATATTTT.

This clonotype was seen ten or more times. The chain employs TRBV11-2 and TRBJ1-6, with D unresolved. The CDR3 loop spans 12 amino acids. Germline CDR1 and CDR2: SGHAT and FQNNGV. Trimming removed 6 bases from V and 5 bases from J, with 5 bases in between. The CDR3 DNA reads TGTGCCAGCAGGAAAAATAATTCACCCCTCCACTTT. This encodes CASRKNNSPLHF.

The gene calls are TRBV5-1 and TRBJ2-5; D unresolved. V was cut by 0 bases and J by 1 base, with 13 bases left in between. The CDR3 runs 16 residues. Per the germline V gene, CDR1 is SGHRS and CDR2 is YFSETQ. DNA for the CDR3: TGCGCCAGCAGCTTGGAAGTCCAAAGGCCCCAAGAGACCCAGTACTTC. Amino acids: CASSLEVQRPQETQYF.

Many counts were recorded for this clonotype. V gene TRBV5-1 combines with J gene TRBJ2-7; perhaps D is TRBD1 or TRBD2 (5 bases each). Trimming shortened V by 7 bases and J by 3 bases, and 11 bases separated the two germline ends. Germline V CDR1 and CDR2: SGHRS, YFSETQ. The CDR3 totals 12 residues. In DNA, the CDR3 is TGCGCCAGCGGGACGGACAACTACGAGCAGTACTTC. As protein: CASGTDNYEQYF.

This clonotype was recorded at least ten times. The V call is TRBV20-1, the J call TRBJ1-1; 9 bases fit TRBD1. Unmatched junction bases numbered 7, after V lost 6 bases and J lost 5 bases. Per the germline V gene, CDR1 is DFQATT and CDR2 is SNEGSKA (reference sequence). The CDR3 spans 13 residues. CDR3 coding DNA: TGCAGTGCGAGAACAGGGGGCAGGACTGAAGCTTTCTTT. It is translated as CSARTGGRTEAFF.

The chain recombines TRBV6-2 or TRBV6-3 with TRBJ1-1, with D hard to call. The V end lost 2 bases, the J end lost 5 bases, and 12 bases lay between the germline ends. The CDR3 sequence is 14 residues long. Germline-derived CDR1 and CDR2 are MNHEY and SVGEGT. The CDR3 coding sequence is TGTGCCAGCAGTTACAGTCCAGAACGGACTGAAGCTTTCTTT. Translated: CASSYSPERTEAFF.

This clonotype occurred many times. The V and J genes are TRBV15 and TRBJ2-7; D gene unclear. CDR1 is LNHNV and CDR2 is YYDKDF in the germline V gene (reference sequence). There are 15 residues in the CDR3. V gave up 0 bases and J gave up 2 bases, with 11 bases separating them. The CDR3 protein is CATSRDPGNTYEQYF. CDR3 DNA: TGTGCCACCAGCAGAGATCCTGGCAATACCTACGAGCAGTACTTC. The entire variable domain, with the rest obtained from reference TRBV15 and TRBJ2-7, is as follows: DAMVIQNPRYQVTQFGKPVTLSCSQTLNHNVMYWYQQKSSQAPKLLFHYYDKDFNNEADTPDNFQSRRPNTSFCFLDIRSPGLGDTAMYLCATSRDPGNTYEQYFGPGTRLTVT.

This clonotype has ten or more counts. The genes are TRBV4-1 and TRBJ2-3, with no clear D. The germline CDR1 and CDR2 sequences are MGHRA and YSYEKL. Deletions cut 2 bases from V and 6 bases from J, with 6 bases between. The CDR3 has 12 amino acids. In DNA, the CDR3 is TGCGCCAGCAGCCAATCGGGTGATACGCAGTATTTT. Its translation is CASSQSGDTQYF.

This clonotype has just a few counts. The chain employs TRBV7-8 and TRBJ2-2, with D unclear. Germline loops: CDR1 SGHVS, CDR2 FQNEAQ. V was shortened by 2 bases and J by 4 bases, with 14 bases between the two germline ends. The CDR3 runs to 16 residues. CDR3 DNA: TGTGCCAGCAGCTTAACTTCGGTTAGGATCACCGGGGAGCTGTTTTTT. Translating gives CASSLTSVRITGELFF.

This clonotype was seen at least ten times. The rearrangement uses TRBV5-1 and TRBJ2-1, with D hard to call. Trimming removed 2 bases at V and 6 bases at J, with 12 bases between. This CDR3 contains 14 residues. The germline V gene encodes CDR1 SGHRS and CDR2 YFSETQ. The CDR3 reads CASSLGDPANEQFF. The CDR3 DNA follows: TGCGCCAGCAGCTTAGGAGACCCAGCCAATGAGCAGTTCTTC.

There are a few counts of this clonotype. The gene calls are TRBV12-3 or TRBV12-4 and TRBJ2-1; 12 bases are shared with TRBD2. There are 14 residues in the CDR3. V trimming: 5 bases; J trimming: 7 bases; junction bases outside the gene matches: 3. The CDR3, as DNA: TGTGCCAGCAGTCCTAGCGGGGGGGCAAATGAGCAGTTCTTC. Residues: CASSPSGGANEQFF.